The next 8 T cell receptor beta chains were all read from a single sample in a study of response to subunit inactivated influenza vaccine. TCRdb reanalysed the RT-PCR reads using MiXCR and keeps one entry per CDR3 protein. Of roughly 710,000 distinct CDR3 sequences in the sample, around 13% were seen once. The sample here was PBMCs from blood, taken around 14 days before vaccination. The receptors come from a man aged 45-60 years who received an inactivated influenza vaccine.

The chain has TRBV4-2 and TRBJ1-5; D is unclear. The germline CDR1 and CDR2 sequences are LGHNA and YNFKEQ. V shed 4 bases and J shed 0 bases, with 10 bases lying between them. The CDR3 runs to 15 residues. CDR3 nucleotides: TGTGCCAGCAGCCCGAAGGACGGTAGCAATCAGCCCCAGCATTTT. As protein: CASSPKDGSNQPQHF.

The sample holds many counts of this clonotype. The genes are TRBV6-2 or TRBV6-3 and TRBJ1-1, with D uncertain. This CDR3 is 11 amino acids long. The ends were cut back, 3 bases at V and 8 bases at J, with 7 bases in the middle. Germline assignment: CDR1 MNHEY and CDR2 SVGEGT. The CDR3 region is CASSYLREAFF. CDR3 coding DNA: TGTGCCAGCAGTTATCTCAGAGAAGCTTTCTTT.

V gene TRBV7-9 combines with J gene TRBJ2-7; 7 nucleotides agree with TRBD1. The trim removed 5 bases at V and 6 bases at J, leaving 4 bases unmatched. Germline V CDR1 and CDR2: SEHNR, FQNEAQ (reference sequence). The CDR3 runs to 12 residues. The chain's CDR3 is CASSHTGVEQYF. CDR3 nucleotide sequence: TGTGCCAGCAGCCACACAGGGGTCGAGCAGTACTTC.

This clonotype was detected a few times. J is TRBJ2-3 and V is TRBV5-1; no definite D call. CDR3 length: 14 residues. Germline loops: CDR1 SGHRS, CDR2 YFSETQ. V lost 7 bases, J lost 2 bases, and 14 bases lay in between. The CDR3 sequence: CASHGEFYTDTQYF. DNA of the CDR3: TGCGCCAGCCATGGCGAGTTTTACACAGATACGCAGTATTTT.

This clonotype was found a few times. The rearrangement links TRBV4-2 to TRBJ2-1, with 8 bases that match TRBD2. The CDR3 is 16 amino acids. CDR1 and CDR2 (germline): LGHNA, YNFKEQ. V gave up 4 bases and J gave up 7 bases; unmatched junction bases: 12. CDR3 sequence reads: CASSPSYWSGSNEQFF. CDR3 bases: TGTGCCAGCAGCCCCTCGTATTGGAGCGGGAGTAATGAGCAGTTCTTC.

The rearrangement links TRBV15 to TRBJ2-3; possibly TRBD1 for D (6 bases). The V end was cut by 0 bases, the J end by 4 bases, with 14 bases between. Germline V gives CDR1 LNHNV, CDR2 YYDKDF (reference sequence). This CDR3 has 16 residues. The CDR3 DNA sequence: TGTGCCACCAGCAGAGATTTCAGGGGACGGCCAGATACGCAGTATTTT. This gives the protein CATSRDFRGRPDTQYF.

This clonotype appeared a few times. The chain couples TRBV24-1 to TRBJ1-2, with a possible D match to TRBD1 (6 bases). Trimming removed 4 bases from V and 8 bases from J, with 16 bases in between. Germline-derived CDR1 and CDR2 are KGHDR and SFDVKD. The length of the CDR3 is 14 residues. DNA for the CDR3: TGTGCCACCAGTGACTTAAACAGGGATCGGGGCTACACCTTC. Translation gives CATSDLNRDRGYTF.

This clonotype was recorded many times. The rearrangement uses TRBV5-4 and TRBJ2-3; 7 bases fit TRBD1. Unmatched junction bases numbered 6, after V lost 4 bases and J lost 4 bases. Germline CDR1 and CDR2: SGHNT and YYREEE (reference sequence). The CDR3 has 14 residues. CDR3 sequence: CASSDKGAADTQYF. DNA of the CDR3: TGTGCCAGCAGCGACAAGGGGGCCGCAGATACGCAGTATTTT.